Listed here are 3 T cell receptor beta chains from one sample, sequenced in a study of spatial heterogeneity in lung cancer. Study findings and constraints: Expanded alpha and beta TCR counts within tumors tracked tumor mutation counts.

MiXCR was run by TCRdb on the 5' RACE reads, yielding one entry per CDR3 protein. The sample has under 20,000 distinct CDR3 sequences; roughly 9% are singletons. Regarding time point: sample taken at primary tumor resection. These TCRs' antigens remain unknown. The input for sequencing was lung tumor tissue, taken at surgery. These receptors all stem from a female donor with early-stage non-small cell lung cancer.

This clonotype has only a few counts. Since the library was made to target alpha chains, this beta chain is a stray read and its abundance is not meaningful. This chain links TRBV5-1 with TRBJ1-2; TRBD1 is a possible D gene (6 bases). This CDR3 contains 14 residues. Between the trimmed V and J ends, which lost 4 bases and 3 bases, there was a span of 13 bases. Germline CDR1 SGHRS, CDR2 YFSETQ. CDR3 nucleotides: TGCGCCAGCAGCGTCAGGGGAGGAGACTATGGCTACACCTTC. Encoded protein: CASSVRGGDYGYTF.

This clonotype was detected many times. This beta chain is a stray read from a library made for alpha chains; its abundance is not meaningful. The genes are TRBV6-2 or TRBV6-3 and TRBJ2-7, with D possibly TRBD1 on 6 matching bases. Germline V CDR1 and CDR2: MNHEY, SVGEGT. This CDR3 is built from 14 residues. The germline V and J ends were trimmed by 7 bases and 1 base, with 14 bases remaining between them. The CDR3 spells CASTPRRGSYEQYF. Written as DNA, the CDR3 is TGTGCCAGCACCCCCAGAAGGGGGTCCTACGAGCAGTACTTC.

By frequency in the sample, this clonotype is medium-sized (0.01 to 0.1%). This beta chain slipped into a library made for alpha chains as a stray read, so its size is not meaningful. This sequence joins TRBV5-1 and TRBJ1-5; TRBD1 is a possible D gene (5 bases). The germline V gene has CDR1 SGHRS and CDR2 YFSETQ. CDR3 size: 13 residues. The V and J ends lost 0 bases and 7 bases respectively, with 8 bases between them. The CDR3 bases are TGCGCCAGCAGCTTGGACGGGGGGCAGCCCCAGCATTTT. Protein: CASSLDGGQPQHF.